This TCR beta chain was sequenced in a study of Ad26.COV2.S vaccination and SARS-CoV-2 variants. Study as a whole: Donor allocation was to the COV1001 Ad26.COV2.S trial arm.

The sample's treatment: about 20 received Ad26.COV2.S at low or high dose, single or two shots; about 5 received placebo; per-sample allocation not given. After the first vaccine or placebo injection, samples were drawn on day 63. Overall study findings and caveats: Whether participants received vaccine or placebo, their non-spike TCR breadth was similar. Possible underestimation of total T cell responses by the TCR breadth and depth analyses was noted.

The germline V gene has CDR1 SGHRS and CDR2 YFSETQ. The CDR3 is 13 residues long. The trim removed 2 bases at V and 3 bases at J, leaving 0 bases unmatched. As for this clone: The antigen is not known.

This table comes from immunoSEQ multiplex PCR, and its TCRdb copy is limited to in-frame clones, with some not included. The data contain approximately 480,000 clones, about 83% of them singletons. This rearrangement joins TRBV5-1 to TRBJ2-3; 7 bases agree with TRBD2. The clonotype originates from a person aged 18-60 years who received the Ad26.COV2.S COVID-19 vaccine or a placebo. The sequencing here drew on peripheral blood, taken in a trial of Ad26.COV2.S vaccine versus placebo. The CDR3 coding sequence is TGCGCCAGCAGCTTCGGGGGGACAGATACGCAGTATTTT. It translates to CASSFGGTDTQYF.